This T cell receptor beta chain was found in a study of shared clonotypes between healthy human individuals. V was cut by 3 bases and J by 5 bases, with 22 bases left in between. Germline V CDR1 and CDR2: SGHDN, FVKESK. The CDR3 contains 17 residues. Using immunoSEQ multiplex PCR, the repertoire was profiled, and TCRdb retains in-frame clones only, with some absent. The profile shows 2 million to 2.5 million clones, 85% to 95% of them singletons. Material: naive CD4+ T cells from PBMCs. Subset denoted: CD45RA+ positively selected. The origin of this receptor is a man between 18 and 29 years old in good health. Some clones in this sample may be carry-over from other donors' samples. The chain joins TRBV14 to TRBJ1-1; D is undetermined. The CDR3 protein is CASSHSIGGVSWTEAFF. In DNA form, the CDR3 reads TGTGCCAGCAGCCATTCCATTGGTGGGGTGTCATGGACTGAAGCTTTCTTT.